This entry lists 20 T cell receptor beta chains sequenced from one sample in a study of CD8+ T cells in alopecia areata. Extracted from the samples, RNA was reverse transcribed into cDNA to serve as the sequencing template. Using immunoSEQ multiplex PCR, the repertoire was profiled, and TCRdb retains in-frame clones only, with some absent. The sample lists about 150,000 clones; about 53% were seen once. The sample was CD8+ T cells sorted from blood, taken at week 0. The receptors were sampled from a human donor with alopecia areata.

This clone was seen just once. The CDR3 region is CASSYSKTNPNYEQYF. DNA for the CDR3: TGTGCCAGCAGTTACTCGAAAACCAACCCGAACTACGAGCAGTACTTC. The chain couples TRBV6-5 to TRBJ2-7; no reliable D call. V was pared by 0 bases and J by 3 bases, with 15 bases between. The germline CDR1 and CDR2 sequences are MNHEY and SVGAGI. The CDR3 extends over 16 amino acids.

This clone was seen once. The V call is TRBV15, the J call TRBJ2-1, with D perhaps TRBD1 (5 bases). Germline lookup yields CDR1 LNHNV and CDR2 YYDKDF (reference sequence). V lost 3 bases and J 6 bases, leaving 9 bases between the germline ends. There are 13 residues in the CDR3. CDR3 in amino acids: CATSRTQANEQFF. The CDR3 nucleotides read TGTGCCACCAGCAGGACACAGGCCAATGAGCAGTTCTTC.

V usage is TRBV9 and J usage is TRBJ2-1; D gene unclear. Germline V CDR1 and CDR2: SGDLS, YYNGEE. Trimming took 0 bases from V and 8 from J, leaving 15 bases between them. This CDR3 region has 15 residues. In DNA, the CDR3 is TGTGCCAGCAGCGTAGGTCCCCTAGTCAACGATGAGCAGTTCTTC. Translation: CASSVGPLVNDEQFF.

This clone showed up just a few times. The V and J genes are TRBV25-1 and TRBJ1-2; the match to TRBD1 covers 7 bases. Trimming removed 2 bases from V and 4 bases from J; junction bases left unmatched: 10. Germline CDR1 reads MGHDK; CDR2 reads SYGVNS. CDR3 size: 16 residues. The CDR3 here is CASSETSRDSLYGYTF. In nucleotides, the CDR3 is TGTGCCAGCAGTGAAACCTCTCGGGACAGCCTCTATGGCTACACCTTC.

CDR3 region: CAWSTPGPYEQYF. CDR3 sequence (DNA): TGTGCCTGGAGCACCCCGGGCCCCTACGAGCAGTACTTC. V is TRBV30 and J is TRBJ2-7; D is uncertain. CDR1 is GTSNPN, CDR2 SVGIG, per germline (reference sequence). The CDR3 spans 13 residues. Trimming pared 3 bases from V and 2 bases from J, leaving 11 bases between.

The gene calls are TRBV29-1 and TRBJ2-1, with 8 bases that match TRBD2. Germline V gene data show CDR1 as SQVTM and CDR2 as ANQGSEA. J lost 4 bases, V lost 3 bases, and 23 bases had no gene match. The CDR3 sequence is 20 residues long. CDR3 in amino acids: CSVDAAEAGANGILYNEQFF. CDR3 coding DNA: TGCAGCGTTGATGCCGCAGAAGCGGGGGCAAACGGGATCCTGTACAATGAGCAGTTCTTC.

This clone was recorded a few times. The gene calls are TRBV13 and TRBJ2-7; D may be TRBD2 (6 bases). CDR1 PRHDT and CDR2 FYEKMQ come from the germline V gene (reference sequence). Trimming took 2 bases from V and 3 from J, leaving 8 bases between them. This CDR3 has 13 residues. The CDR3, as DNA: TGTGCCAGCAGCTTATGGGGGGACTACGAGCAGTACTTC. Translated: CASSLWGDYEQYF.

The rearrangement joins TRBV27 to TRBJ2-3, with 8 bases that match TRBD2. Germline CDR1 reads MNHEY; CDR2 reads SMNVEV (reference sequence). With V trimmed by 5 bases and J by 14 bases, 12 bases remained unmatched. The CDR3 has 13 residues. CDR3 loop: CASSPGLANLGYF. The DNA of the CDR3 is TGTGCCAGCAGTCCCGGACTAGCCAACCTGGGGTATTTT.

This sequence joins TRBV7-2 and TRBJ1-1, with TRBD1 matching over 7 bases. V shed 7 bases, J shed 4 bases, and the junction held 6 bases outside the gene matches. Germline V gene data show CDR1 as SGHTA and CDR2 as FQGNSA. CDR3 length: 13 residues. The DNA for the CDR3 is TGTGCCAGCATCGAGACAGGGAGCACTGAAGCTTTCTTT. Translating gives CASIETGSTEAFF.

The rearrangement links TRBV4-1 to TRBJ2-7; D is unclear. Deletions cut 0 bases from V and 1 base from J, with 4 bases between. This CDR3 contains 13 residues. CDR1 MGHRA and CDR2 YSYEKL come from the germline V gene. Here the CDR3 DNA reads TGCGCCAGCAGCCAAGAGGGATCCTACGAGCAGTACTTC. This encodes CASSQEGSYEQYF.

This clone was picked up a small number of times. This chain connects TRBV6-6 to TRBJ1-1; possibly TRBD1 for D (5 bases). The CDR3 totals 15 residues. V was clipped by 0 bases and J by 4 bases, with 12 bases between them. CDR1 is MNHNY, CDR2 SVGAGI, per germline (reference sequence). CDR3 bases: TGTGCCAGCAGTTACTCAGAGGGGACGGGCACTGAAGCTTTCTTT. This codes for CASSYSEGTGTEAFF.

This sequence joins TRBV4-1 and TRBJ2-7; no clear D. The CDR3 is 13 residues long. Trimming pared 4 bases from V and 4 bases from J, leaving 11 bases between. Germline lookup yields CDR1 MGHRA and CDR2 YSYEKL. In DNA, the CDR3 is TGCGCCAGCAGCCCAAAACCAGATTACGAGCAGTACTTC. Amino acids: CASSPKPDYEQYF.

The V call is TRBV13, the J call TRBJ1-1, with D maybe TRBD1 (6 bases). This CDR3 region has 12 residues. Germline-derived CDR1 and CDR2 are PRHDT and FYEKMQ (reference sequence). V lost 4 bases and J lost 10, with 13 bases in between. The CDR3 DNA is TGTGCCAGCAGCTCAGAACAGGGCGCAGCTTTCTTT. Its protein product is CASSSEQGAAFF.

Notes on this clone: This CDR3 is also generated by other DNA sequences in the sample. CDR3 nucleotides: TGCAGCGTTCCCCAGGGCGACTATGGCTACACCTTC. Its protein product is CSVPQGDYGYTF. The chain recombines TRBV29-1 with TRBJ1-2; possible D gene TRBD1, 5 bases. Germline loops: CDR1 SQVTM, CDR2 ANQGSEA. Deletions cut 5 bases from V and 3 bases from J, with 10 bases between. The CDR3 covers 12 residues.

The V call is TRBV2, the J call TRBJ1-4; tentative D call: TRBD1 (6 bases). This CDR3 has 15 amino acids. CDR1 SNHLY and CDR2 FYNNEI come from the germline V gene. With 0 bases removed from V and 12 bases from J, the gap between germline ends came to 17 bases. CDR3 coding DNA: TGTGCCAGCAGTGAAGCGTACAGGGAGGACAAAGAACTGTTTTTT. Its protein is CASSEAYREDKELFF. The full variable domain, rest sourced from reference TRBV2 and TRBJ1-4, is EPEVTQTPSHQVTQMGQEVILRCVPISNHLYFYWYRQILGQKVEFLVSFYNNEISEKSEIFDDQFSVERPDGSNFTLKIRSTKLEDSAMYFCASSEAYREDKELFFGSGTQLSVL.

A note on this clone: Other DNA sequences in the same sample also yield this CDR3. V is TRBV30 and J is TRBJ1-1; no firm D call. CDR1 is GTSNPN, CDR2 SVGIG, per germline (reference sequence). The CDR3 covers 11 residues. V lost 4 bases to trimming and J lost 1 base, with 4 bases between them. The CDR3 nucleotides are TGTGCCTGGATCCGGAACACTGAAGCTTTCTTT. Translated, it gives CAWIRNTEAFF. Using reference TRBV30 and TRBJ1-1 for the parts outside the CDR3, the full variable domain is SQTIHQWPATLVQPVGSPLSLECTVEGTSNPNLYWYRQAAGRGLQLLFYSVGIGQISSEVPQNLSASRPQDRQFILSSKKLLLSDSGFYLCAWIRNTEAFFGQGTRLTVV.

In this sample, this clone turned up a few times. One base away lies a much larger clone, so this may be a sequencing read error. V gene TRBV25-1 combines with J gene TRBJ1-1; the D is unclear. Germline-derived CDR1 and CDR2 are MGHDK and SYGVNS. This CDR3 is 13 amino acids long. Between the trimmed V and J ends, which lost 5 bases and 0 bases, there was a span of 7 bases. This CDR3 is CASSHSVNTEAFF. DNA of the CDR3: TGTGCCAGCAGTCACTCAGTGAACACTGAAGCTTTCTTT.

This chain uses TRBV19 with TRBJ2-1, with D tentatively TRBD1 (6 bases). The V and J ends lost 0 bases and 3 bases respectively, with 9 bases between them. The CDR3 sequence is 15 residues long. Germline V lookup: CDR1 LNHDA, CDR2 SQIVND (reference sequence). In DNA, the CDR3 is TGTGCCAGTAGTATAGATCGGGACATCTACAATGAGCAGTTCTTC. Protein sequence: CASSIDRDIYNEQFF.

Remarks on this clone: Other DNA sequences in the same sample also yield this CDR3. This chain links TRBV30 with TRBJ1-1; 7 nucleotides line up with TRBD1. The V gene end was trimmed by 0 bases and the J gene end by 4 bases; junction bases not matched to a gene: 2. CDR3 size: 13 residues. Germline V CDR1 and CDR2: GTSNPN, SVGIG (reference sequence). The CDR3 sequence is CAWSVSGGTEAFF. The CDR3 DNA follows: TGTGCCTGGAGTGTTTCAGGGGGCACTGAAGCTTTCTTT.

In DNA, the CDR3 is TGTGCCAGCAGCTCAGGGACTGTCGGAAACACCATATATTTT. This gives the protein CASSSGTVGNTIYF. This chain uses TRBV5-6 with TRBJ1-3, with a weak D call TRBD1 (5 bases). Trimming cost V 3 bases and J 4 bases, with 11 bases left between them. CDR3 length equals 14 residues. Germline V gene lookup returns CDR1 SGHDT and CDR2 YYEEEE.